The sequence of this T cell receptor beta chain was determined in a study of T cell responses to AZD1222 COVID-19 vaccine. Study details: Pooled in the analysis were second doses at about 4 or about 12 weeks.

Germline V gives CDR1 SGHTS, CDR2 YDEGEE. The CDR3 has 17 residues. V lost 0 bases and J lost 0; bases outside the gene matches: 5. TCRdb keeps only in-frame clones here, not all; method: immunoSEQ multiplex PCR. This table has fewer than 200,000 clones, roughly 89% appearing once. Notes on this clone: Its antigen remains unknown.

Broader study findings: Spike-specific TCR repertoires showed rising breadth and depth after two AZD1222 doses. The study found vaccine-associated CD4 TCRs spanning spike, dominant at 160-218 and 743-854. Unmutated variant regions are reportedly the target of nearly half of TCRs that are spike-specific.

The sequencing here drew on peripheral blood, taken on day 0 of AZD1222 vaccination. This clonotype originated in an adult in good health. The genes are TRBV5-8 and TRBJ2-1; TRBD2 agrees at 8 bases. This chain's CDR3 is CASSLGQAGVSYNEQFF. The CDR3 DNA follows: TGTGCCAGCAGCTTGGGGCAAGCGGGAGTCTCCTACAATGAGCAGTTCTTC.